This TCR beta chain was identified during a study of technical replicates of blood from a few donors. V trimming: 5 bases; J trimming: 4 bases; junction bases outside the gene matches: 6. There are 14 residues in the CDR3. Germline values: CDR1 SQVTM, CDR2 ANQGSEA. Only in-frame clones appear in the TCRdb table, and some are missing; sequencing was by immunoSEQ multiplex PCR. Here the sample spans about 81,000 clones, around 96% being singletons. The receptor comes from a human donor in good health. Material for sequencing was T cells isolated from PBMCs. The V and J genes are TRBV29-1 and TRBJ2-1, with TRBD1 matching 9 bases. The CDR3 bases are TGCAGCGTTTATGGGACAGGGTATTACAATGAGCAGTTCTTC. The encoded protein is CSVYGTGYYNEQFF.